This T cell receptor beta chain was identified during a study of cytomegalovirus exposure and HLA in healthy donors. CDR1 and CDR2 from the germline V gene are SGHRS and YFSETQ. V dropped 4 bases and J dropped 8; count of bases not matched to a gene: 6. The CDR3 has 13 residues. Use of 60 Vbeta and 13 Jbeta primers characterized the PCR. Authors' processing steps: In a later analysis, the count reached 80 million or so unique TCR beta chains, with about 12 million shared. Generated by immunoSEQ multiplex PCR, the TCRdb table keeps only in-frame clones and is missing some. V, J and clone size are those of that table, while D and trimming were read from the DNA. The table records under 150,000 clones, about 66% of them present only once.

Material: PBMCs. The V and J genes are TRBV5-1 and TRBJ2-1, with 7 bases lining up with TRBD1. This sequence originates from a man aged 25 to 40 in good health and CMV-seropositive. The CDR3 DNA is TGCGCCAGCAGCAGCAAAACAGGGGATGAGCAGTTCTTC. Protein product: CASSSKTGDEQFF.